The 32 T cell receptor beta chains below come from one sample, sequenced in a study of T cell responses to AZD1222 COVID-19 vaccine. Assay: immunoSEQ multiplex PCR; the TCRdb copy retains only in-frame clones and omits some. This table holds some 150,000 clones, approximately 91% found once. Source: peripheral blood, taken on day 0 of AZD1222 vaccination. These receptors were taken from an adult in good health.

V is TRBV6-5 and J is TRBJ1-4; D unclear. Looked up from germline, CDR1 is MNHEY and CDR2 is SVGAGI. CDR3 length: 15 residues. Trimming removed 4 bases from V and 0 bases from J, with 9 bases in between. Written as DNA, the CDR3 is TGTGCCAGCAGTTGGAACACAGCAACTAATGAAAAACTGTTTTTT. Translated: CASSWNTATNEKLFF.

The chain recombines TRBV3-1 (or the pseudogene TRBV3-2) with TRBJ2-7; D may match TRBD1 or TRBD2 (5 bases each). Trimming removed 4 bases from V and 3 bases from J, with 10 bases in between. Germline lookup yields CDR1 LGHDT and CDR2 YNNKEL (reference sequence). This CDR3 is built from 13 residues. CDR3 amino acids: CASSPGTNYEQYF. The CDR3 DNA reads as TGTGCCAGCAGCCCCGGGACCAACTACGAGCAGTACTTC.

The V and J genes are TRBV19 and TRBJ1-4, with 7 bases fitting TRBD1. Germline CDR1 LNHDA, CDR2 SQIVND (reference sequence). The junction had 6 bases not matched to a gene; V was cut back by 4 bases and J by 4 bases. The CDR3 contains 15 residues. The CDR3 nucleotides read TGTGCCAGTAGTAGCCAGGGGGGCTATAATGAAAAACTGTTTTTT. Protein product: CASSSQGGYNEKLFF.

The chain links TRBV7-3 to TRBJ2-7; 11 nucleotides match TRBD2. Germline lookup yields CDR1 SGHTA and CDR2 FQGTGA. The J segment lost 2 bases and the V segment lost 4 bases, leaving 4 bases of the junction unmatched. CDR3 size: 15 residues. CDR3 region: CASSSSGRHTYEQYF. The CDR3 nucleotides are TGTGCCAGCAGCTCTAGCGGGAGGCATACCTACGAGCAGTACTTC.

The V call is TRBV29-1, the J call TRBJ2-7, with D perhaps matching TRBD2 (5 bases). V lost 8 bases, J lost 3 bases, and 14 bases lay in between. The CDR3 is 12 residues long. The germline V gene has CDR1 SQVTM and CDR2 ANQGSEA. The CDR3 sequence is CSTAGIDYEQYF. CDR3 coding DNA: TGCAGCACTGCGGGCATCGACTACGAGCAGTACTTC.

This chain joins TRBV7-2 and TRBJ1-5; D perhaps matches TRBD1 (6 bases). The V gene lost 6 bases and the J gene lost 4 bases, with 19 bases spanning the gap. The CDR3 is 16 amino acids. Looked up from germline, CDR1 is SGHTA and CDR2 is FQGNSA. The CDR3 loop reads CASSSQQGRENQPQHF. The DNA of the CDR3 is TGTGCCAGCAGTTCACAACAGGGAAGAGAGAATCAGCCCCAGCATTTT. The full variable domain, with the rest looked up from reference TRBV7-2 and TRBJ1-5, is GAGVSQSPSNKVTEKGKDVELRCDPISGHTALYWYRQSLGQGLEFLIYFQGNSAPDKSGLPSDRFSAERTGGSVSTLTIQRTQQEDSAVYLCASSSQQGRENQPQHFGDGTRLSIL.

This clone is a singleton in its sample. This chain links TRBV25-1 with TRBJ2-7; 9 nucleotides align to TRBD1. Germline values: CDR1 MGHDK, CDR2 SYGVNS. This CDR3 is built from 14 residues. J was trimmed by 4 bases and V by 2 bases; bases with no gene match: 3. The CDR3 DNA reads as TGTGCCAGCAGTGAACCGGGGACAGGGTACGAGCAGTACTTC. As protein: CASSEPGTGYEQYF.

The chain has TRBV19 and TRBJ2-7; TRBD1 matches 10 bases. V trimming: 10 bases; J trimming: 5 bases; junction bases outside the gene matches: 8. Germline CDR1 reads LNHDA; CDR2 reads SQIVND (reference sequence). This CDR3 spans 13 amino acids. The CDR3 loop reads CATAGQGLNEQYF. The DNA of the CDR3 is TGTGCCACGGCGGGACAGGGGCTCAACGAGCAGTACTTC.

The J gene is TRBJ2-2, the V gene TRBV18, with TRBD1 as a possible D gene (5 bases). The CDR3 spans 16 residues. V lost 4 bases and J lost 2, with 14 bases in between. Germline-derived CDR1 and CDR2 are KGHSH and LQKENI. The CDR3 is CASSRQWQVNTGELFF. CDR3 in DNA: TGTGCCAGCTCACGACAGTGGCAGGTCAACACCGGGGAGCTGTTTTTT. Variable domain in full (rest from reference TRBV18 and TRBJ2-2): NAGVMQNPRHLVRRRGQEARLRCSPMKGHSHVYWYRQLPEEGLKFMVYLQKENIIDESGMPKERFSAEFPKEGPSILRIQQVVRGDSAAYFCASSRQWQVNTGELFFGEGSRLTVL.

V is TRBV7-9 and J is TRBJ2-5, with D unclear. Looked up from germline, CDR1 is SEHNR and CDR2 is FQNEAQ (reference sequence). V shed 7 bases and J shed 5 bases, with 8 bases lying between them. The CDR3 extends over 11 amino acids. In DNA, the CDR3 is TGTGCCAGCACGAGATGGGAGACCCAGTACTTC. It translates to CASTRWETQYF.

The rearrangement joins TRBV3-1 (or the pseudogene TRBV3-2) to TRBJ2-1; D is undetermined. V lost 4 bases to trimming and J lost 5 bases, with 18 bases between them. The germline gives CDR1 LGHDT, CDR2 YNNKEL (reference sequence). The length of the CDR3 is 16 residues. The CDR3 DNA sequence: TGTGCCAGCAGCCCCGCCCCTAGTCGAGTAGACAATGAGCAGTTCTTC. It translates to CASSPAPSRVDNEQFF.

This rearrangement joins TRBV9 to TRBJ1-3; 7 positions match TRBD1. CDR1 is SGDLS and CDR2 is YYNGEE in the germline V gene. Trimming cost V 2 bases and J 0 bases; bases outside gene matches: 8. CDR3 length equals 17 residues. The CDR3 DNA sequence: TGTGCCAGCAGCGTCTTTTGGGGACAGTCCTCTGGAAACACCATATATTTT. Translating it yields CASSVFWGQSSGNTIYF.

This clone is a singleton in its sample. The chain joins TRBV19 to TRBJ1-1; D not resolved. The V and J ends lost 6 bases and 1 base respectively, with 12 bases between them. Germline CDR1 is LNHDA and CDR2 is SQIVND (reference sequence). The CDR3 extends over 14 amino acids. The CDR3 DNA is TGTGCCAGTAGCCCGTATAATCCGAACACTGAAGCTTTCTTT. Translated, it gives CASSPYNPNTEAFF. The entire variable domain, with the rest obtained from reference TRBV19 and TRBJ1-1, is as follows: DGGITQSPKYLFRKEGQNVTLSCEQNLNHDAMYWYRQDPGQGLRLIYYSQIVNDFQKGDIAEGYSVSREKKESFPLTVTSAQKNPTAFYLCASSPYNPNTEAFFGQGTRLTVV.

The chain has TRBV2 and TRBJ2-7; no definite D call. CDR1 and CDR2 (germline): SNHLY, FYNNEI. V dropped 5 bases and J dropped 5 bases, with 7 bases sitting between them. This CDR3 spans 11 amino acids. The CDR3 DNA sequence: TGTGCCAGCAGTACCCTGAACGAGCAGTACTTC. This translates into CASSTLNEQYF.

The chain recombines TRBV9 with TRBJ1-1; D gene ambiguous. Germline assignment: CDR1 SGDLS and CDR2 YYNGEE. V lost 1 base, J lost 0 bases, and 7 bases lay in between. The CDR3 contains 14 residues. For the CDR3, the DNA is TGTGCCAGCAGCGTAAGCAGGTTGAACACTGAAGCTTTCTTT. Protein product: CASSVSRLNTEAFF.

The chain joins TRBV28 to TRBJ2-5; 15 nucleotides agree with TRBD2. CDR3 length: 19 residues. In germline, CDR1 is MDHEN, CDR2 SYDVKM. V lost 3 bases and J lost 1; bases outside the gene matches: 9. CDR3 residues: CASSFPGLAGGGPQETQYF. The CDR3 coding sequence is TGTGCCAGCAGTTTCCCGGGACTAGCGGGAGGAGGGCCCCAAGAGACCCAGTACTTC.

The chain's CDR3 is CASSSGTNDQPQHF. The CDR3 DNA sequence: TGTGCCAGCAGCTCCGGGACGAATGATCAGCCCCAGCATTTT. The V gene is TRBV5-4, the J gene TRBJ1-5, with a weak D call TRBD1 (5 bases). Trimming removed 3 bases at V and 5 bases at J, with 12 bases between. Germline CDR1 SGHNT, CDR2 YYREEE (reference sequence). This CDR3 contains 14 residues. The whole variable domain, filled in from reference TRBV5-4 and TRBJ1-5, reads ETGVTQSPTHLIKTRGQQVTLRCSSQSGHNTVSWYQQALGQGPQFIFQYYREEENGRGNFPPRFSGLQFPNYSSELNVNALELDDSALYLCASSSGTNDQPQHFGDGTRLSIL.

The chain links TRBV13 to TRBJ1-1; no reliable D call. Germline V lookup: CDR1 PRHDT, CDR2 FYEKMQ (reference sequence). V shed 0 bases and J shed 5 bases, with 7 bases lying between them. The CDR3 covers 13 residues. The CDR3 sequence: CASSLGGFTEAFF. CDR3 sequence (DNA): TGTGCCAGCAGCTTAGGAGGGTTTACTGAAGCTTTCTTT.

The chain combines TRBV6-2 or TRBV6-3 with TRBJ1-2; D unclear. The CDR3 spans 13 residues. Between the trimmed V and J ends, which lost 2 bases and 8 bases, there was a span of 12 bases. Germline values: CDR1 MNHEY, CDR2 SVGEGT. The CDR3 coding sequence is TGTGCCAGCAGTTACCTGAGCGGCAGCGGCTACACCTTC. The encoded protein is CASSYLSGSGYTF.

The J gene is TRBJ2-7, the V gene TRBV4-1; no reliable D call. The CDR3 is 15 residues long. The germline V and J ends were trimmed by 0 bases and 3 bases, with 12 bases remaining between them. CDR1 and CDR2 (germline): MGHRA, YSYEKL. CDR3 residues: CASSQDEPHGYEQYF. CDR3 nucleotide sequence: TGCGCCAGCAGCCAAGATGAACCTCACGGCTACGAGCAGTACTTC.

This clone was detected only once. A read error may account for a junction end that differs from germline. The rearrangement links TRBV7-9 to TRBJ2-3, with 9 bases aligning to TRBD2. Germline lookup yields CDR1 SEHNR and CDR2 FQNEAQ (reference sequence). The CDR3 contains 14 residues. As DNA, the CDR3 is TGTGCCAGCAGCCTAGCGGGAAACACAGATACGCAGTATTTT. Translation gives CASSLAGNTDTQYF.

The chain carries TRBV7-9 and TRBJ1-6; 8 nucleotides align to TRBD1. The CDR3 runs to 15 residues. CDR1 and CDR2 from the germline V gene are SEHNR and FQNEAQ (reference sequence). V shed 5 bases and J 10 bases; nucleotides not matched to a gene: 10. The CDR3 is CASSRPQGAWSPLHF. CDR3 nucleotides: TGTGCCAGCAGCCGACCCCAGGGGGCCTGGTCACCCCTCCACTTT. Based on the CDR3 plus reference TRBV7-9 and TRBJ1-6, the full variable domain is DTGVSQNPRHKITKRGQNVTFRCDPISEHNRLYWYRQTLGQGPEFLTYFQNEAQLEKSRLLSDRFSAERPKGSFSTLEIQRTEQGDSAMYLCASSRPQGAWSPLHFGNGTRLTVT.

The chain has TRBV9 and TRBJ2-7; TRBD2 matches at 10 bases. CDR1 SGDLS and CDR2 YYNGEE come from the germline V gene. V lost 3 bases and J lost 2; bases outside the gene matches: 2. The CDR3 sequence is 14 residues long. CDR3 sequence reads: CASSGSGRPYEQYF. The CDR3 DNA reads TGTGCCAGCAGCGGTAGCGGGAGGCCCTACGAGCAGTACTTC.

This chain links TRBV6-5 with TRBJ2-1; D may be TRBD1 (6 bases). The CDR3 has 16 residues. The germline gives CDR1 MNHEY, CDR2 SVGAGI. Trimming took 2 bases from V and 7 from J, leaving 18 bases between them. The DNA for the CDR3 is TGTGCCAGCAGTTACCGTAGAACAGGGATCGGGAATGAGCAGTTCTTC. Translated: CASSYRRTGIGNEQFF.

The chain combines TRBV4-2 with TRBJ2-1; 10 nucleotides line up with TRBD2. CDR1 is LGHNA and CDR2 is YNFKEQ in the germline V gene. The CDR3 has 15 residues. Trimming cost V 4 bases and J 5 bases; bases outside gene matches: 5. CDR3 nucleotides: TGTGCCAGCAGCCTAGCGGGGGGCATAAACAATGAGCAGTTCTTC. Amino acids: CASSLAGGINNEQFF.

The rearrangement links TRBV6-6 to TRBJ2-7; TRBD2 is a possible D gene (5 bases). Trimming cost V 8 bases and J 5 bases, with 25 bases left between them. The CDR3 length is 16 residues. CDR1 is MNHNY, CDR2 SVGAGI, per germline (reference sequence). Here the CDR3 DNA reads TGTGCCAGCGCATCTTTTGAGGGCAGCCTAAGGGACGAGCAGTACTTC. This gives the protein CASASFEGSLRDEQYF.

The chain employs TRBV6-5 and TRBJ2-7; possibly TRBD2 for D (7 bases). CDR1 is MNHEY and CDR2 is SVGAGI in the germline V gene. With 6 bases removed from V and 2 bases from J, the gap between germline ends came to 14 bases. The CDR3 loop spans 14 amino acids. The DNA for the CDR3 is TGTGCCAGCAGACCCGGGGGGCGAGCCTACGAGCAGTACTTC. Translated, it gives CASRPGGRAYEQYF.

This chain links TRBV10-3 with TRBJ1-2; tentatively, D is TRBD1 (6 bases). From germline, CDR1 is ENHRY and CDR2 SYGVKD. The CDR3 extends over 14 amino acids. Trimming took 4 bases from V and 4 from J, leaving 13 bases between them. Here the CDR3 reads CAISVGQGPYGYTF. The DNA of the CDR3 is TGTGCCATCAGTGTGGGGCAGGGGCCCTATGGCTACACCTTC.

The gene calls are TRBV29-1 and TRBJ1-2; D call uncertain. The CDR3 sequence is 17 residues long. Deletions cut 3 bases from V and 1 base from J, with 21 bases between. Germline-derived CDR1 and CDR2 are SQVTM and ANQGSEA. The CDR3 nucleotides are TGCAGCGTTGAGCTAGTGGTGGCGGGGAGTATTAACTATGGCTACACCTTC. This codes for CSVELVVAGSINYGYTF.

The V and J genes are TRBV30 and TRBJ2-4; D may be TRBD1 (5 bases). This CDR3 is built from 15 residues. Germline V gene sequence: CDR1 GTSNPN, CDR2 SVGIG (reference sequence). V lost 1 base and J lost 4, with 14 bases in between. CDR3 sequence (DNA): TGTGCCTGGAGTGCCCCAGGGATCTCAAAAAACATTCAGTACTTC. Amino acid sequence: CAWSAPGISKNIQYF.

There are a few counts of this clone. The chain uses TRBV27 and TRBJ2-7; D is unclear. The V and J ends lost 3 bases and 4 bases respectively, with 10 bases between them. Germline V CDR1 and CDR2: MNHEY, SMNVEV (reference sequence). The CDR3 is 13 amino acids. CDR3 protein: CASSLRQLYEQYF. CDR3 DNA: TGTGCCAGCAGTTTGAGGCAGCTGTACGAGCAGTACTTC.

This chain joins TRBV5-8 and TRBJ1-1; D is perhaps TRBD1 (5 bases). The V end was cut by 6 bases, the J end by 0 bases, with 21 bases between. CDR3 length: 17 amino acids. Germline lookup yields CDR1 SGHTS and CDR2 YDEGEE. CDR3 sequence: CASTSLIRETMNTEAFF. For the CDR3, the DNA is TGTGCCAGCACCTCCTTAATCAGGGAAACCATGAACACTGAAGCTTTCTTT.